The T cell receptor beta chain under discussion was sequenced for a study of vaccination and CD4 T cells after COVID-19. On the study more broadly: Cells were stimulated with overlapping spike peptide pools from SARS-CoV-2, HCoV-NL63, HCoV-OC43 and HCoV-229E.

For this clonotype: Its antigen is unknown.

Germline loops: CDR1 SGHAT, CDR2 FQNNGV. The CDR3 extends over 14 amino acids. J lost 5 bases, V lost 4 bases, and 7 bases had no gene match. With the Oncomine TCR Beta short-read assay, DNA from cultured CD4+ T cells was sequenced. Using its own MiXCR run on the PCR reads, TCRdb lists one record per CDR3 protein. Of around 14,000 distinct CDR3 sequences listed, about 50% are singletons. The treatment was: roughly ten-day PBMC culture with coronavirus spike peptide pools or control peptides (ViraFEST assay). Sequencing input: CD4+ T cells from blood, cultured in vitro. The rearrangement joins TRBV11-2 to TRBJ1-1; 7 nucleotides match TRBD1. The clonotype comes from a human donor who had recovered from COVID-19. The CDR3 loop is CASSYDRDRTEAFF. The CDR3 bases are TGTGCCAGCAGCTACGACAGGGATCGGACTGAAGCTTTCTTT.